This TCR beta chain was sequenced in a study of blood T cell repertoires in COVID-19. Germline V CDR1 and CDR2: MNHNS, SASEGT. Trimming at V came to 0 bases and at J to 3 bases, leaving 5 bases not matched to a gene. The CDR3 is 16 residues long. Repertoires were generated with immunoSEQ multiplex PCR, while TCRdb's copy carries only in-frame clones and drops some. This sample yields 120,000 to 150,000 clones, of which about 90% are seen a single time; roughly a tenth belongs to the top ten. V and J are TRBV6-1 and TRBJ2-3; 8 bases map to TRBD2. The sequenced sample consisted of peripheral blood. This TCR was sampled from a man between 50 and 59 years old with active or convalescent COVID-19. CDR3 sequence (DNA): TGTGCCAGCAGTGAAGCGGCGGGAGGAGGAACAGATACGCAGTATTTT. Its protein is CASSEAAGGGTDTQYF.